This TCR beta chain is drawn from a study of vaccination and CD4 T cells after COVID-19. Study-wide points: The study found median SARS-CoV-2-reactive clonotypes rising from roughly 19 to 38, not significantly. The study examined relatively few convalescent patients and included no early post-infection timepoints.

By share of the sample, this clonotype is large. Its specificity is unknown. The CDR3 has 14 amino acids. The germline CDR1 and CDR2 sequences are GTSNPN and SVGIG (reference sequence). Trimming removed 4 bases from V and 4 bases from J; junction bases left unmatched: 8. Treatment of the sample: roughly 10-day PBMC culture with coronavirus spike peptide pools or control peptides (ViraFEST assay). Under the ViraFEST approach, antigen-specific T cells were expanded with peptide pools and TCRs subsequently sequenced. A few million PBMCs per well were cultured with 7.5 to 10 IU/ml IL-2 and 10 ug/ml peptide pools. Once obtained from cultured CD4+ T cells, the DNA was sequenced using the Oncomine TCR Beta short-read assay. TCRdb re-analysed the PCR reads in MiXCR, keeping a single row per CDR3 protein. This table has over 10,000 distinct CDR3 sequences, 40% to 50% appearing once.

Sequenced input: CD4+ T cells from blood, cultured in vitro. The origin of this receptor is a human donor who had recovered from COVID-19. The chain combines TRBV30 with TRBJ1-1, with 8 bases matching TRBD1. The CDR3, as DNA: TGTGCCTGGAAAAAGACAGGGGTAGCCACTGAAGCTTTCTTT. It yields the protein CAWKKTGVATEAFF.